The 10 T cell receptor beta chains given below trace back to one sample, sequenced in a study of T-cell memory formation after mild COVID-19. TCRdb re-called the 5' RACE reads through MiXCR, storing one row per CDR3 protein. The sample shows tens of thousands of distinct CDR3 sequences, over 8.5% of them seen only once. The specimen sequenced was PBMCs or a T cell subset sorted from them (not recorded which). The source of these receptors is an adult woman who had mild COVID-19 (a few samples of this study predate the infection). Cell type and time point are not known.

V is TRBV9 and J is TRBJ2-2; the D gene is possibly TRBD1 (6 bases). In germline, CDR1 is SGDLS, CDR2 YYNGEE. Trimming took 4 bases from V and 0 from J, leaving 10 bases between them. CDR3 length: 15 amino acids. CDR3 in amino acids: CASSFQGTNTGELFF. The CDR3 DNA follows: TGTGCCAGCAGCTTTCAGGGGACGAACACCGGGGAGCTGTTTTTT.

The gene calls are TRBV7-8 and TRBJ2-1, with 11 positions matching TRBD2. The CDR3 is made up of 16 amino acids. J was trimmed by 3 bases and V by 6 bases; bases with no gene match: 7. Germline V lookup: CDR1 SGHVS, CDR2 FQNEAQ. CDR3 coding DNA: TGTGCCAGCAGTTTCCGACTAGCGGGGTTCTACAATGAGCAGTTCTTC. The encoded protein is CASSFRLAGFYNEQFF.

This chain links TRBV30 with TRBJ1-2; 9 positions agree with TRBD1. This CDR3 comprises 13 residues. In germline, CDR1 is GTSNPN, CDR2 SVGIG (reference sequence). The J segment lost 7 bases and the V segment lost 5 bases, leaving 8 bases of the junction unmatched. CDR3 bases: TGTGCCTGGGCTCCGGACAGGGGAGTTGGCTACACCTTC. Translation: CAWAPDRGVGYTF.

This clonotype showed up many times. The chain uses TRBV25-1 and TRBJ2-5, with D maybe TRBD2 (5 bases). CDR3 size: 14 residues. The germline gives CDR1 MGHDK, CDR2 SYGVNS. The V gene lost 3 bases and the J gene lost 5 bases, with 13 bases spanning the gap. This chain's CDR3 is CASSDGGGGETQYF. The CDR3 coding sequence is TGTGCCAGCAGTGACGGAGGAGGAGGCGAGACCCAGTACTTC.

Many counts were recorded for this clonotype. CDR3 DNA: TGTGCCTGGAGTCCCTCGGGACTAGCTGCCCTAAACATTCAGTACTTC. This translates into CAWSPSGLAALNIQYF. This chain uses TRBV30 with TRBJ2-4; TRBD2 agrees at 9 bases. CDR3 length: 16 residues. The ends lost 2 bases at V and 6 bases at J; junction bases unmatched: 11. The germline V gene encodes CDR1 GTSNPN and CDR2 SVGIG (reference sequence).

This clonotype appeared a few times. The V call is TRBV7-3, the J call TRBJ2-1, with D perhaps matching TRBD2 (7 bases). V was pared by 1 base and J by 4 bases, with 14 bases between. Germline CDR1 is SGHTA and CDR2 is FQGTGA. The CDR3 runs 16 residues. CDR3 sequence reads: CASSLSSGGSYNEQFF. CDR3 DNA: TGTGCCAGCAGCTTAAGTTCGGGGGGCTCTTACAATGAGCAGTTCTTC.

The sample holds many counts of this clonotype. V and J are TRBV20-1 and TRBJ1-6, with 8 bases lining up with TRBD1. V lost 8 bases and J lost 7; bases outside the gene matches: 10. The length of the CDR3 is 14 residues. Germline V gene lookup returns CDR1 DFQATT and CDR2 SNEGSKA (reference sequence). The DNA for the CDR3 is TGCAGTCCTACCGTTAACAGGGGGAATTCACCCCTCCACTTT. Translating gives CSPTVNRGNSPLHF.

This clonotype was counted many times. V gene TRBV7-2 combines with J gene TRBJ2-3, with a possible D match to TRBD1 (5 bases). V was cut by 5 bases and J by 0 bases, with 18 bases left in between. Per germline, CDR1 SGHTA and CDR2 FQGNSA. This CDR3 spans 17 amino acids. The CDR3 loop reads CASSPSLIGASTDTQYF. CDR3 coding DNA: TGTGCCAGCAGCCCGTCGTTAATTGGGGCGAGCACAGATACGCAGTATTTT. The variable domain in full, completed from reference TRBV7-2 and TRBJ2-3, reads GAGVSQSPSNKVTEKGKDVELRCDPISGHTALYWYRQSLGQGLEFLIYFQGNSAPDKSGLPSDRFSAERTGGSVSTLTIQRTQQEDSAVYLCASSPSLIGASTDTQYFGPGTRLTVL.

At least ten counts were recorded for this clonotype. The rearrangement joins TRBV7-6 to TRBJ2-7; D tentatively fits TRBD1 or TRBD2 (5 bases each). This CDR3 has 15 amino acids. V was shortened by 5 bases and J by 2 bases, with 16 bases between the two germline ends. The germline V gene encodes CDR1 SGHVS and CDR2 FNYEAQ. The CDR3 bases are TGTGCCAGCAGCCCCCGAGGGGCAGACCCCTACGAGCAGTACTTC. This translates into CASSPRGADPYEQYF.

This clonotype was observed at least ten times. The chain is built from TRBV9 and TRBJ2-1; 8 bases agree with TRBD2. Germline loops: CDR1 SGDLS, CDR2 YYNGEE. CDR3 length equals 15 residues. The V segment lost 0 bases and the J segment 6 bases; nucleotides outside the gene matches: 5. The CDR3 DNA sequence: TGTGCCAGCAGCGTAGGGGGACTAGGGCTCAATGAGCAGTTCTTC. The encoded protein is CASSVGGLGLNEQFF.